The 21 T cell receptor beta chains listed next were all sequenced from one sample in a study of T cell changes during pregnancy in multiple sclerosis. Produced via immunoSEQ multiplex PCR; TCRdb's table is partial and in-frame only. The sample has approximately 64,000 clones; less than 95% are singletons. The source was peripheral blood, collected in the second trimester of pregnancy. These receptors were taken from a female donor in good health, enrolled as a control in a pregnancy study.

This chain connects TRBV27 to TRBJ1-1, with 7 bases matching TRBD1. The CDR3 consists of 16 residues. In germline, CDR1 is MNHEY, CDR2 SMNVEV (reference sequence). The ends lost 6 bases at V and 0 bases at J; junction bases unmatched: 10. The CDR3 spells CASSSRPTGLNTEAFF. The CDR3 DNA reads as TGTGCCAGCAGCTCCCGTCCGACAGGGTTGAACACTGAAGCTTTCTTT.

The genes are TRBV6-6 and TRBJ1-4; tentatively, D is TRBD1 (5 bases). V was cut by 2 bases and J by 13 bases, with 14 bases left in between. The CDR3 has 13 amino acids. CDR1 is MNHNY and CDR2 is SVGAGI in the germline V gene (reference sequence). The CDR3 loop reads CASSYIQGGRLFF. The CDR3 nucleotides read TGTGCCAGCAGTTACATCCAGGGAGGAAGACTGTTTTTT.

The chain is built from TRBV15 and TRBJ2-3; the D is unclear. CDR1 LNHNV and CDR2 YYDKDF come from the germline V gene (reference sequence). V dropped 3 bases and J dropped 2 bases, with 9 bases sitting between them. The CDR3 consists of 14 residues. Here the CDR3 DNA reads TGTGCCACCAGCAGGGCCGAAAACACAGATACGCAGTATTTT. Amino acid sequence: CATSRAENTDTQYF. Full variable domain (rest looked up from reference TRBV15 and TRBJ2-3): DAMVIQNPRYQVTQFGKPVTLSCSQTLNHNVMYWYQQKSSQAPKLLFHYYDKDFNNEADTPDNFQSRRPNTSFCFLDIRSPGLGDTAMYLCATSRAENTDTQYFGPGTRLTVL.

The chain combines TRBV7-2 with TRBJ2-7, with unresolved D. The CDR3 is 12 amino acids. CDR1 is SGHTA, CDR2 FQGNSA, per germline. V was clipped by 1 base and J by 9 bases, with 10 bases between them. Here the CDR3 reads CASSLVASRQYF. CDR3 in DNA: TGTGCCAGCAGCTTAGTGGCTAGTAGGCAGTACTTC.

The J gene is TRBJ2-1, the V gene TRBV12-2; the D call TRBD2 from the table was never checked on the DNA. TRBV12-2 is listed as a pseudogene. The CDR3 is 18 residues long. CDR3 sequence reads: CASRSTSGRGFSYNEQFF. The CDR3 region has the DNA TGTGCAAGTCGCTCGACTAGCGGGAGAGGGTTTTCCTACAATGAGCAGTTCTTC.

The chain joins TRBV9 to TRBJ2-7; 10 bases are a match to TRBD1. With V trimmed by 1 base and J by 3 bases, 4 bases remained unmatched. Germline V gene sequence: CDR1 SGDLS, CDR2 YYNGEE. This CDR3 contains 15 residues. CDR3 sequence: CASSVSGTGVYEQYF. CDR3 bases: TGTGCCAGCAGCGTATCCGGGACAGGGGTCTACGAGCAGTACTTC.

CDR3 in amino acids: CSVGAGARTEAFF. Here the CDR3 DNA reads TGCAGCGTGGGGGCGGGGGCGAGGACTGAAGCTTTCTTT. This chain links TRBV29-1 with TRBJ1-1; possibly TRBD1 for D (6 bases). The CDR3 has 13 residues. Trimming removed 6 bases from V and 5 bases from J, with 16 bases in between. CDR1 SQVTM and CDR2 ANQGSEA come from the germline V gene.

CDR3 DNA sequence: TGTGCCAGCAGTGAAATCAGTGGGGCTATCTACGAGCAGTACTTC. This encodes CASSEISGAIYEQYF. The chain employs TRBV6-1 and TRBJ2-7, with D perhaps TRBD1 (5 bases). Germline-derived CDR1 and CDR2 are MNHNS and SASEGT. V was pared by 2 bases and J by 3 bases, with 14 bases between. The CDR3 totals 15 residues.

The chain links TRBV19 to TRBJ1-1, with TRBD1 as a possible D gene (6 bases). Per germline, CDR1 LNHDA and CDR2 SQIVND (reference sequence). This CDR3 contains 14 residues. V shed 7 bases and J shed 1 base, with 13 bases lying between them. The CDR3 sequence: CASTKRQENTEAFF. The CDR3 DNA reads TGTGCCAGTACCAAACGACAGGAGAACACTGAAGCTTTCTTT.

The chain couples TRBV2 to TRBJ1-1; D not resolved. Trimming removed 3 bases at V and 7 bases at J, with 3 bases between. CDR3 size: 10 residues. Germline CDR1 is SNHLY and CDR2 is FYNNEI. The CDR3: CASSDGEAFF. DNA of the CDR3: TGTGCCAGCAGTGACGGTGAAGCTTTCTTT.

The V and J genes are TRBV7-9 and TRBJ2-7, with D perhaps matching TRBD2 (5 bases). This CDR3 spans 13 amino acids. Trimming cost V 5 bases and J 1 base, with 9 bases left between them. Germline assignment: CDR1 SEHNR and CDR2 FQNEAQ (reference sequence). CDR3: CASSHGVSYEQYF. CDR3 DNA sequence: TGTGCCAGCAGCCACGGGGTGTCCTACGAGCAGTACTTC.

The chain uses TRBV10-3 and TRBJ2-7; D is ambiguous. Germline loops: CDR1 ENHRY, CDR2 SYGVKD. The CDR3 has 13 amino acids. V was pared by 6 bases and J by 2 bases, with 11 bases between. Written as DNA, the CDR3 is TGTGCCATCAGCCCTGGGCAGGCCTACGAGCAGTACTTC. It encodes CAISPGQAYEQYF.

This clone showed up just a few times. The chain is built from TRBV6-1 and TRBJ1-4; TRBD1 matches 9 bases. Trimming at V came to 11 bases and at J to 7 bases, leaving 11 bases not matched to a gene. The CDR3 length is 14 residues. Per germline, CDR1 MNHNS and CDR2 SASEGT. CDR3 region: CASEWGQGSEKLFF. The CDR3, as DNA: TGTGCCTCTGAATGGGGACAGGGTTCTGAAAAACTGTTTTTT.

Only a few counts were recorded for this clone. The gene calls are TRBV11-2 and TRBJ1-1; D gene uncertain. Germline V CDR1 and CDR2: SGHAT, FQNNGV. Trimming took 5 bases from V and 1 from J, leaving 11 bases between them. This CDR3 has 14 amino acids. CDR3 nucleotides: TGTGCCAGCAGCCGAGTTAGTTCGAACACTGAAGCTTTCTTT. This translates into CASSRVSSNTEAFF.

This chain connects TRBV7-3 to TRBJ2-1; D is perhaps TRBD1 (5 bases). The CDR3 sequence is 13 residues long. Deletions cut 3 bases from V and 7 bases from J, with 10 bases between. CDR1 and CDR2 (germline): SGHTA, FQGTGA. CDR3 in DNA: TGTGCCAGCAGCTTTAGGGGTGCTAATGAGCAGTTCTTC. Its protein is CASSFRGANEQFF.

As DNA, the CDR3 is TGTGCCAGCAGCTTAACAGAAGGTGAAGCTTTCTTT. Amino acid sequence: CASSLTEGEAFF. V and J are TRBV7-6 and TRBJ1-1, with no clear D. V was trimmed by 2 bases and J by 7 bases, leaving 8 bases between them. The CDR3 sequence is 12 residues long. Germline CDR1 and CDR2: SGHVS and FNYEAQ.

V is TRBV7-3 and J is TRBJ2-2; TRBD1 aligns across 7 bases. The length of the CDR3 is 15 residues. V was clipped by 5 bases and J by 2 bases; unmatched bases: 5. From germline, CDR1 is SGHTA and CDR2 FQGTGA. In DNA form, the CDR3 reads TGTGCCAGCAGCGCAACAGGGGTAAACACCGGGGAGCTGTTTTTT. Translated, it gives CASSATGVNTGELFF. Using reference TRBV7-3 and TRBJ2-2 for the parts outside the CDR3, the full variable domain is GAGVSQTPSNKVTEKGKYVELRCDPISGHTALYWYRQSLGQGPEFLIYFQGTGAADDSGLPNDRFFAVRPEGSVSTLKIQRTERGDSAVYLCASSATGVNTGELFFGEGSRLTVL.

The V and J genes are TRBV27 and TRBJ2-3; no definite D call. Trimming left V 3 bases short and J 2 bases short, with 9 bases between. The CDR3 extends over 14 amino acids. CDR1 MNHEY and CDR2 SMNVEV come from the germline V gene (reference sequence). The CDR3 DNA sequence: TGTGCCAGCAGTTTCCGGCGACTCACAGATACGCAGTATTTT. It encodes CASSFRRLTDTQYF.

V gene TRBV9 combines with J gene TRBJ2-1; D gene uncertain. The length of the CDR3 is 14 residues. Looked up from germline, CDR1 is SGDLS and CDR2 is YYNGEE. Trimming pared 0 bases from V and 5 bases from J, leaving 9 bases between. The CDR3 reads CASSVERLNNEQFF. The DNA of the CDR3 is TGTGCCAGCAGCGTAGAGAGGTTAAACAATGAGCAGTTCTTC.

The genes are TRBV7-6 and TRBJ2-3, with 8 bases matching TRBD2. The CDR3 loop spans 17 amino acids. Germline trimming cut 0 bases from V and 5 bases from J; bases unmatched to any gene: 10. CDR1 and CDR2 from the germline V gene are SGHVS and FNYEAQ. The CDR3 DNA follows: TGTGCCAGCAGCTTAGCGGTGGCAGCGGGAGCTTTAGATACGCAGTATTTT. Amino acid sequence: CASSLAVAAGALDTQYF. Drawing the rest from reference TRBV7-6 and TRBJ2-3, the complete variable domain is GAGVSQSPRYKVTKRGQDVALRCDPISGHVSLYWYRQALGQGPEFLTYFNYEAQQDKSGLPNDRFSAERPEGSISTLTIQRTEQRDSAMYRCASSLAVAAGALDTQYFGPGTRLTVL.

This clone was picked up one time. V and J are TRBV11-2 and TRBJ2-7; 9 bases align to TRBD1. The CDR3 extends over 15 amino acids. The V segment lost 1 base and the J segment 2 bases; nucleotides outside the gene matches: 3. CDR1 is SGHAT, CDR2 FQNNGV, per germline. The chain's CDR3 is CASSLADRGPYEQYF. CDR3 nucleotide sequence: TGTGCCAGCAGCTTAGCGGACAGGGGACCCTACGAGCAGTACTTC.